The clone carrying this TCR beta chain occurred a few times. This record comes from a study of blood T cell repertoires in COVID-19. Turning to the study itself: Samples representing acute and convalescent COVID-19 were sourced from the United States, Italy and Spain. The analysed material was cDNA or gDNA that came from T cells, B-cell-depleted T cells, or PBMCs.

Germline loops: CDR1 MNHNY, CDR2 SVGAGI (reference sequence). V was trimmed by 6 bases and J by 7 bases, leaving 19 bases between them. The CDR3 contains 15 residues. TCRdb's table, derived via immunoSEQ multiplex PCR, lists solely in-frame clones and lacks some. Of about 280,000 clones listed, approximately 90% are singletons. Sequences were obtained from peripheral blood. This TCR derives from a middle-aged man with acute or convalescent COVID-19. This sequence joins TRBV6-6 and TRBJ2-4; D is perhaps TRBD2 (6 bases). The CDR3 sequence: CASSHDGGRGNIQYF. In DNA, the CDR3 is TGTGCCAGCAGCCACGACGGGGGACGCGGGAACATTCAGTACTTC.